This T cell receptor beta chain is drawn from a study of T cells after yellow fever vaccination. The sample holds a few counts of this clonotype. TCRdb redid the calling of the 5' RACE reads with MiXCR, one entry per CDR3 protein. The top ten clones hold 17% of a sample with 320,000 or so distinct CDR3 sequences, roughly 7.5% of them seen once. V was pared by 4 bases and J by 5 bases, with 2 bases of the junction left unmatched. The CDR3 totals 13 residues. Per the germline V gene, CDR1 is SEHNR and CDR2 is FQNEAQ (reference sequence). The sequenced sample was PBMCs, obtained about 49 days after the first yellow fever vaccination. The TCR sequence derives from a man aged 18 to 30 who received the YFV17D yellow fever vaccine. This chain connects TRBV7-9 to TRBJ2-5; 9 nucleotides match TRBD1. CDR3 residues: CASSSQGAETQYF. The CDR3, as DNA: TGTGCCAGCAGCTCACAGGGGGCGGAGACCCAGTACTTC. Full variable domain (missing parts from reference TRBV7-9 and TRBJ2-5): DTGVSQNPRHKITKRGQNVTFRCDPISEHNRLYWYRQTLGQGPEFLTYFQNEAQLEKSRLLSDRFSAERPKGSFSTLEIQRTEQGDSAMYLCASSSQGAETQYFGPGTRLLVL.